This T cell receptor (beta chain) appears in the sequencing data of a study of blood T cell repertoires in COVID-19. For the study at large: The study drew acute and convalescent COVID-19 samples from the United States, Italy and Spain. T cells, B-cell-depleted T cells, or PBMCs supplied cDNA or gDNA.

This CDR3 is built from 14 residues. Germline CDR1 and CDR2: PRHDT and FYEKMQ (reference sequence). V was cut by 4 bases and J by 3 bases, with 12 bases left in between. In the original workflow: Reference gene primers were amplified, and this amplification served to estimate nucleated cell counts. Clones were sequenced by immunoSEQ multiplex PCR, and TCRdb holds only the in-frame ones, with some missing. From that table come the V and J calls and clone size; the DNA was used to work out D and trimming. This table holds 270,000 or so clones, roughly nine tenths found once. The sample consisted of peripheral blood. The chain links TRBV13 to TRBJ1-2; a possible D gene is TRBD1 (6 bases). This TCR derives from a middle-aged woman who had recovered from COVID-19. The CDR3 loop is CASSSQGSYYGYTF. The CDR3 region has the DNA TGTGCCAGCAGCTCACAGGGAAGTTACTATGGCTACACCTTC.